This entry lists 21 T cell receptor beta chains sequenced from one sample in a study of cytomegalovirus exposure and HLA in healthy donors. It was with 60 Vbeta and 13 Jbeta primers that the PCR ran. Sequencing was performed with immunoSEQ multiplex PCR; in TCRdb, only in-frame clones are kept and a portion is missing. Counted here are roughly 96,000 clones, about 70% occurring once; the ten biggest clones make up roughly 13%. The source material was PBMCs. These receptors all come from a woman in her 70s in good health and CMV-seropositive.

This clone appeared a single time. The chain combines TRBV11-3 with TRBJ2-2; TRBD2 agrees at 12 bases. The CDR3 covers 17 residues. J lost 6 bases, V lost 5 bases, and 10 bases had no gene match. CDR1 is SGHNT, CDR2 YENEEA, per germline. CDR3 nucleotide sequence: TGTGCCAGCAGCAAATCCCGACTAGCGGGGGAGTCCGGGGAGCTGTTTTTT. Protein sequence: CASSKSRLAGESGELFF.

The rearrangement joins TRBV9 to TRBJ2-7, with TRBD2 identical over 12 bases. This CDR3 is 13 amino acids long. The V gene end was trimmed by 7 bases and the J gene end by 3 bases; junction bases not matched to a gene: 2. Germline CDR1 is SGDLS and CDR2 is YYNGEE. The CDR3 nucleotides read TGTGCCAGCGGGGGACTAGCGGGCTACGAGCAGTACTTC. The encoded protein is CASGGLAGYEQYF.

This sequence joins TRBV28 and TRBJ1-5; D is unclear. Germline lookup yields CDR1 MDHEN and CDR2 SYDVKM. This CDR3 has 14 amino acids. V was pared by 5 bases and J by 3 bases, with 11 bases between. The CDR3 region is CASSPLSPNQPQHF. The DNA for the CDR3 is TGTGCCAGCAGTCCCCTAAGCCCCAATCAGCCCCAGCATTTT.

The chain employs TRBV9 and TRBJ2-7; TRBD1 matches at 7 bases. V shed 0 bases, J shed 0 bases, and the junction held 3 bases outside the gene matches. Germline-derived CDR1 and CDR2 are SGDLS and YYNGEE. The CDR3 consists of 15 residues. The CDR3 sequence is CASSVGAGGSYEQYF. The DNA of the CDR3 is TGTGCCAGCAGCGTAGGGGCAGGGGGCTCCTACGAGCAGTACTTC. The whole variable domain, filled in from reference TRBV9 and TRBJ2-7, reads DSGVTQTPKHLITATGQRVTLRCSPRSGDLSVYWYQQSLDQGLQFLIQYYNGEERAKGNILERFSAQQFPDLHSELNLSSLELGDSALYFCASSVGAGGSYEQYFGPGTRLTVT.

The rearrangement joins TRBV6-4 to TRBJ2-5, with D possibly matching TRBD2 (6 bases). This CDR3 is 13 amino acids long. CDR1 is MRHNA and CDR2 is SNTAGT in the germline V gene. V dropped 6 bases and J dropped 5 bases, with 13 bases sitting between them. The CDR3 here is CASREGFWETQYF. The DNA of the CDR3 is TGTGCCAGCAGGGAGGGGTTCTGGGAGACCCAGTACTTC.

This sequence joins TRBV5-6 and TRBJ1-2; 9 positions agree with TRBD1. In germline, CDR1 is SGHDT, CDR2 YYEEEE. This CDR3 spans 15 amino acids. V shed 1 base, J shed 7 bases, and the junction held 8 bases outside the gene matches. The CDR3 DNA reads TGTGCCAGCAGCTTGCTAGTCGACAGGGGGTCTGGCTACACCTTC. It yields the protein CASSLLVDRGSGYTF.

This chain links TRBV19 with TRBJ1-4; perhaps TRBD1 as D (6 bases). V was trimmed by 9 bases and J by 0 bases, leaving 11 bases between them. The CDR3 has 14 amino acids. Germline V lookup: CDR1 LNHDA, CDR2 SQIVND (reference sequence). The CDR3 coding sequence is TGTGCCAGCGGACAGCTTGCAACTAATGAAAAACTGTTTTTT. Residues: CASGQLATNEKLFF.

CDR3 coding DNA: TGTGCCAGCAGCCCCGGTTCGAGCGGGAGGGCCGGCGGGTACTTC. Its translation is CASSPGSSGRAGGYF. The chain recombines TRBV9 with TRBJ2-7; 10 bases are a match to TRBD2. J gave up 12 bases and V 4 bases, and 16 bases lay outside the gene matches. Per germline, CDR1 SGDLS and CDR2 YYNGEE. The CDR3 totals 15 residues.

The V and J genes are TRBV7-9 and TRBJ2-5; TRBD1 matches 7 bases. The V gene's germline CDR1 is SEHNR and CDR2 FQNEAQ (reference sequence). The CDR3 runs 16 residues. V shed 4 bases, J shed 5 bases, and the junction held 13 bases outside the gene matches. CDR3 DNA sequence: TGTGCCAGCAGCTCGACCCCGGGACAGTGGGGTGAGACCCAGTACTTC. Protein sequence: CASSSTPGQWGETQYF.

This clone was seen just once. The chain recombines TRBV7-6 with TRBJ2-1; TRBD2 aligns across 12 bases. Germline V gene lookup returns CDR1 SGHVS and CDR2 FNYEAQ. The CDR3 length is 16 residues. Unmatched junction bases numbered 7, after V lost 1 base and J lost 9 bases. The chain's CDR3 is CASSLESSGRAFEQFF. In DNA form, the CDR3 reads TGTGCCAGCAGCTTAGAGTCTAGCGGGAGGGCCTTTGAGCAGTTCTTC.

The chain links TRBV7-8 to TRBJ2-7, with TRBD1 matching over 9 bases. The CDR3 consists of 16 residues. Unmatched junction bases numbered 9, after V lost 1 base and J lost 5 bases. The V gene's germline CDR1 is SGHVS and CDR2 FQNEAQ. The CDR3 is CASSLGAGTGLDEQYF. The CDR3 bases are TGTGCCAGCAGCTTAGGGGCGGGGACAGGGCTCGACGAGCAGTACTTC.

This chain joins TRBV19 and TRBJ2-3; 8 bases align to TRBD1. Germline CDR1 is LNHDA and CDR2 is SQIVND (reference sequence). Trimming cost V 7 bases and J 3 bases; bases outside gene matches: 6. This CDR3 contains 14 residues. The chain's CDR3 is CASKDREVTDTQYF. For the CDR3, the DNA is TGTGCCAGTAAGGACAGGGAGGTAACAGATACGCAGTATTTT. Combining the CDR3 with reference TRBV19 and TRBJ2-3 gives the whole variable domain DGGITQSPKYLFRKEGQNVTLSCEQNLNHDAMYWYRQDPGQGLRLIYYSQIVNDFQKGDIAEGYSVSREKKESFPLTVTSAQKNPTAFYLCASKDREVTDTQYFGPGTRLTVL.

The chain couples TRBV18 to TRBJ2-7, with TRBD2 identical over 7 bases. This CDR3 has 13 amino acids. Germline-derived CDR1 and CDR2 are KGHSH and LQKENI. Trimming at V came to 5 bases and at J to 6 bases, leaving 7 bases not matched to a gene. The CDR3 DNA reads TGTGCCAGCTCAAGAGGGACTATCCCCGAGCAGTACTTC. As protein: CASSRGTIPEQYF.

This clone has only a few counts. This rearrangement joins TRBV7-2 to TRBJ1-2; 9 nucleotides line up with TRBD1. In germline, CDR1 is SGHTA, CDR2 FQGNSA. The CDR3 covers 16 residues. V was clipped by 0 bases and J by 2 bases; unmatched bases: 4. The CDR3 DNA follows: TGTGCCAGCAGCTTAGCCTTCGGACAGGGGAACTATGGCTACACCTTC. Translating it yields CASSLAFGQGNYGYTF.

The chain joins TRBV4-2 to TRBJ1-5; D is uncertain. The CDR3 runs 15 residues. V lost 0 bases to trimming and J lost 13 bases, with 19 bases between them. Germline loops: CDR1 LGHNA, CDR2 YNFKEQ. The CDR3: CASSQDWRGTGLQHF. The CDR3 DNA sequence: TGTGCCAGCAGCCAAGATTGGCGGGGAACGGGCCTTCAGCATTTT.

This clone was recorded a few times. The chain couples TRBV28 to TRBJ1-2; 8 nucleotides match TRBD1. V shed 8 bases, J shed 0 bases, and the junction held 5 bases outside the gene matches. Germline-derived CDR1 and CDR2 are MDHEN and SYDVKM. The CDR3 extends over 14 amino acids. The CDR3 DNA is TGTGCCAGCGTCGACAGGGGTGCTAACTATGGCTACACCTTC. This sequence encodes CASVDRGANYGYTF.

This clone has just a few counts. The J gene is TRBJ1-4, the V gene TRBV5-1; 9 bases are a match to TRBD1. V was pared by 3 bases and J by 3 bases, with 3 bases of the junction left unmatched. The CDR3 has 15 amino acids. Per the germline V gene, CDR1 is SGHRS and CDR2 is YFSETQ. CDR3 amino acids: CASSWGDRANEKLFF. CDR3 nucleotide sequence: TGCGCCAGCAGCTGGGGGGACAGGGCTAATGAAAAACTGTTTTTT.

The chain is built from TRBV19 and TRBJ2-5; 7 bases are a match to TRBD1. The V segment lost 6 bases and the J segment 5 bases; nucleotides outside the gene matches: 9. Germline V gene data show CDR1 as LNHDA and CDR2 as SQIVND (reference sequence). The CDR3 is made up of 14 amino acids. The CDR3 DNA sequence: TGTGCCAGTAGCGCCGCAGGGGGTGAGGAGACCCAGTACTTC. This gives the protein CASSAAGGEETQYF.

The CDR3 DNA is TGTGCCAGCAGCTTAGGCCGGTCCTACCCCTCCCAAGAGACCCAGTACTTC. As protein: CASSLGRSYPSQETQYF. The chain combines TRBV11-2 with TRBJ2-5; D gene uncertain. V was cut by 1 base and J by 1 base, with 16 bases left in between. The germline CDR1 and CDR2 sequences are SGHAT and FQNNGV. The CDR3 totals 17 residues.

This sequence joins TRBV14 and TRBJ1-4; D perhaps matches TRBD1 (5 bases). V lost 4 bases to trimming and J lost 10 bases, with 19 bases between them. This CDR3 is built from 15 residues. Germline values: CDR1 SGHDN, CDR2 FVKESK. For the CDR3, the DNA is TGTGCCAGCAGCCCCATCGGTAGGGCGGGGCGAAAACTGTTTTTT. Translated, it gives CASSPIGRAGRKLFF.

The chain joins TRBV19 to TRBJ2-5; 8 bases are shared with TRBD1. V dropped 4 bases and J dropped 5; count of bases not matched to a gene: 9. This CDR3 is built from 15 residues. From germline, CDR1 is LNHDA and CDR2 SQIVND (reference sequence). CDR3 residues: CASSRGTGGGETQYF. In DNA, the CDR3 is TGTGCCAGTAGTAGAGGGACAGGAGGTGGGGAGACCCAGTACTTC.